The 19 T cell receptor beta chains listed next were all sequenced from one sample in a study of T cells in Graves' hyperthyroidism and ophthalmopathy. Amplification targeted TCR beta CDR3 regions from RNA transcripts. The study used the HTBI primer set for a first-round RT-PCR of the TCR CDR3. TCRdb used MiXCR to reprocess the multiplex PCR reads, holding one entry per CDR3 protein. This table holds about 35,000 distinct CDR3 sequences, roughly 50% found once. The sample taken for sequencing was blood. Receptors were obtained from a woman aged 45 to 65 with Graves' hyperthyroidism that later progressed to Graves' ophthalmopathy.

This clonotype was counted many times. This chain connects TRBV11-3 to TRBJ2-7; 8 positions agree with TRBD1. Trimming removed 5 bases from V and 2 bases from J; junction bases left unmatched: 8. Germline V gene data show CDR1 as SGHNT and CDR2 as YENEEA. CDR3 length equals 15 residues. The CDR3 DNA reads TGTGCCAGCAGCCATGGACAGGGCCCTACCTACGAGCAGTACTTC. Its translation: CASSHGQGPTYEQYF.

The chain uses TRBV15 and TRBJ2-1; the match to TRBD2 covers 11 bases. The CDR3 consists of 15 residues. The J segment lost 7 bases and the V segment lost 3 bases, leaving 5 bases of the junction unmatched. Per germline, CDR1 LNHNV and CDR2 YYDKDF (reference sequence). The CDR3 coding sequence is TGTGCCACCAGCAGGACTAGCGGGACCAGGAATGAGCAGTTCTTC. Its translation is CATSRTSGTRNEQFF.

The rearrangement links TRBV24-1 to TRBJ1-3; 12 nucleotides align to TRBD1. CDR1 and CDR2 (germline): KGHDR, SFDVKD. The CDR3 has 20 amino acids. V was clipped by 4 bases and J by 5 bases; unmatched bases: 17. In DNA form, the CDR3 reads TGTGCCACCAGTGACCCCGGGACAGGGGGCGCTGGGGCCAACCGAAACACCATATATTTT. Translated: CATSDPGTGGAGANRNTIYF.

This clonotype was recorded only once. V gene TRBV15 combines with J gene TRBJ1-1; possibly TRBD1 for D (5 bases). The CDR3 contains 16 residues. Germline lookup yields CDR1 LNHNV and CDR2 YYDKDF (reference sequence). Trimming pared 0 bases from V and 1 base from J, leaving 12 bases between. The CDR3 protein is CATSRDDGGSNTEAFF. Written as DNA, the CDR3 is TGTGCCACCAGCAGAGATGACGGGGGGTCGAACACTGAAGCTTTCTTT.

Remarks on this clonotype: One end of the junction is discordant with germline, which a read error may explain. The CDR3 DNA is TGTGCCAGTGTGGCGGAACCTGGCACAGATGCGCAGTATTTT. Residues: CASVAEPGTDAQYF. The chain carries TRBV19 and TRBJ2-3, with D unclear. The CDR3 runs 14 residues. Germline CDR1 reads LNHDA; CDR2 reads SQIVND (reference sequence). The complete variable domain, with remaining parts taken from reference TRBV19 and TRBJ2-3, reads DGGITQSPKYLFRKEGQNVTLSCEQNLNHDAMYWYRQDPGQGLRLIYYSQIVNDFQKGDIAEGYSVSREKKESFPLTVTSAQKNPTAFYLCASVAEPGTDAQYFGPGTRLTVL.

This clonotype was counted ten times or more. This sequence joins TRBV30 and TRBJ1-1, with D unresolved. Between the trimmed V and J ends, which lost 2 bases and 3 bases, there was a span of 7 bases. Germline V gene data show CDR1 as GTSNPN and CDR2 as SVGIG (reference sequence). The CDR3 totals 12 residues. The CDR3 DNA reads TGTGCCTGGAGTCGGGAGTACACTGAAGCTTTCTTT. Protein product: CAWSREYTEAFF.

The chain couples TRBV12-3 or TRBV12-4 to TRBJ2-6; tentative D call: TRBD2 (7 bases). The CDR3 is 16 amino acids. The V gene lost 5 bases and the J gene lost 4 bases, with 15 bases spanning the gap. The CDR3 reads CASSHLAGAGANVLTF. CDR3 nucleotides: TGTGCCAGCAGTCATCTCGCGGGGGCCGGGGCCAACGTCCTGACTTTC.

This clonotype was counted at least ten times. This chain links TRBV11-2 with TRBJ2-1; perhaps D is TRBD1 or TRBD2 (5 bases each). CDR1 is SGHAT and CDR2 is FQNNGV in the germline V gene. The V gene lost 5 bases and the J gene lost 7 bases, with 18 bases spanning the gap. This CDR3 has 15 amino acids. The CDR3 DNA is TGTGCCAGCAGCCCCCTGAGTCCGGGACGGAATGAGCAGTTCTTC. Translating gives CASSPLSPGRNEQFF.

This clonotype was counted ten times or more. The chain employs TRBV12-3 or TRBV12-4 and TRBJ2-7; perhaps TRBD1 as D (5 bases). The CDR3 spans 13 residues. Trimming took 7 bases from V and 0 from J, leaving 10 bases between them. CDR3 protein: CASTPTASYEQYF. The DNA of the CDR3 is TGTGCCAGCACCCCGACAGCCTCCTACGAGCAGTACTTC.

The chain joins TRBV7-9 to TRBJ1-3, with 9 bases identical to TRBD1. After removal of 4 bases from V and 4 bases from J, the junction contained 2 bases not matched to a gene. Germline CDR1 and CDR2: SEHNR and FQNEAQ (reference sequence). The CDR3 is made up of 14 amino acids. In nucleotides, the CDR3 is TGTGCCAGCAGCTGGGACAGGGACGGAAACACCATATATTTT. Its protein is CASSWDRDGNTIYF.

This clonotype was detected ten times or more. The chain links TRBV6-5 to TRBJ2-3; 11 positions agree with TRBD2. CDR1 is MNHEY, CDR2 SVGAGI, per germline. V lost 4 bases, J lost 1 base, and 13 bases stayed unmatched. The CDR3 has 19 amino acids. In nucleotides, the CDR3 is TGTGCCAGCAGTTGGGCGCTAGGACTAGCGGGCCGGCGCACAGATACGCAGTATTTT. Translation: CASSWALGLAGRRTDTQYF.

The rearrangement uses TRBV4-1 and TRBJ2-4, with TRBD1 matching 12 bases. Trimming cost V 4 bases and J 4 bases; bases outside gene matches: 8. CDR3 length equals 17 residues. The germline CDR1 and CDR2 sequences are MGHRA and YSYEKL. The CDR3 DNA is TGCGCCAGCAGCCCCCCGGGACAGGGGGCCCAAAAAAACATTCAGTACTTC. This sequence encodes CASSPPGQGAQKNIQYF.

This clonotype occurred a few times. The chain carries TRBV7-2 and TRBJ2-1; 9 bases agree with TRBD1. J gave up 9 bases and V 5 bases, and 8 bases lay outside the gene matches. CDR1 and CDR2 (germline): SGHTA, FQGNSA. The CDR3 is made up of 14 amino acids. The CDR3 DNA sequence: TGTGCCAGCAGCCCGGACAGGGGTGTGGGTGAGCAGTTCTTC. It translates to CASSPDRGVGEQFF.

The chain links TRBV13 to TRBJ1-6; D gene unclear. The CDR3 has 8 amino acids. Per germline, CDR1 PRHDT and CDR2 FYEKMQ (reference sequence). Trimming took off 3 bases at V and 15 bases at J, with 0 bases between the two ends. The CDR3 region has the DNA TGTGCCAGCAGCTTCCTCCACTTT. Protein product: CASSFLHF.

The CDR3 bases are TGTGCCAGCAGTTTTTCCCGGGGGAGCAATCAGCCCCAGCATTTT. As protein: CASSFSRGSNQPQHF. V and J are TRBV6-5 and TRBJ1-5, with D possibly TRBD1 on 5 matching bases. The V and J ends lost 4 bases and 1 base respectively, with 11 bases between them. The CDR3 spans 15 residues. CDR1 and CDR2 from the germline V gene are MNHEY and SVGAGI.

V usage is TRBV15 and J usage is TRBJ1-6; possibly TRBD1 for D (5 bases). From germline, CDR1 is LNHNV and CDR2 YYDKDF (reference sequence). V lost 0 bases and J lost 10, with 10 bases in between. The CDR3 is 14 residues long. CDR3 region: CATSRDPGNSPLHF. CDR3 nucleotide sequence: TGTGCCACCAGCAGAGACCCAGGGAACTCACCCCTCCACTTT.

This clonotype is medium-sized in the sample. The V gene is TRBV20-1, the J gene TRBJ2-7; either TRBD1 or TRBD2 may fit D (5 bases each). The CDR3 has 14 residues. V gave up 5 bases and J gave up 0 bases, with 14 bases separating them. Germline V gene lookup returns CDR1 DFQATT and CDR2 SNEGSKA (reference sequence). DNA of the CDR3: TGCAGTGCTCACCGGGACGCACACTCCTACGAGCAGTACTTC. Translated, it gives CSAHRDAHSYEQYF.

With respect to this clonotype: A read error may produce the germline difference seen at one junction end. The rearrangement joins TRBV20-1 to TRBJ2-3; TRBD2 agrees at 10 bases. The CDR3 is made up of 14 amino acids. Germline-derived CDR1 and CDR2 are DFQATT and SNEGSKA (reference sequence). The CDR3 sequence: CSATLAGGTDTQYF. The CDR3 DNA reads TGCAGTGCTACCTTAGCGGGAGGCACAGACACGCAGTATTTT.

Note on this clonotype: A much larger clone sits a single nucleotide away, making a read error possible. The J gene is TRBJ2-7, the V gene TRBV18; 10 bases are a match to TRBD2. This CDR3 is built from 15 residues. Germline V gives CDR1 KGHSH, CDR2 LQKENI. The CDR3 here is CASLPASGSSYEQYF. CDR3 DNA sequence: TGTGCCAGCTTACCAGCTAGCGGGAGCTCCTACGAGCAGTACTTC.